This T cell receptor (beta chain) was obtained from a study of cytomegalovirus exposure and HLA in healthy donors. With regard to this clone: The antigen remains undetermined.

Primers: 60 Vbeta forward and 13 Jbeta reverse. Authors' methods: The authors later counted about 80 million unique TCR beta chains, approximately 10 million of them shared. The repertoire was sequenced with immunoSEQ multiplex PCR; TCRdb's copy has only in-frame clones and lacks some. V and J calls and clone size are those listed in that table; D and trimming were worked out from the DNA. The sample includes roughly 160,000 clones, approximately 78% of them seen just once. Study findings and constraints: In a later analysis, specific HLA alleles were associated with approximately 17,000 TCR beta sequences at a 0.05 false discovery rate. A list of 150 to 200 TCR beta chains associated with cytomegalovirus was given. Previously analyzed data showed that most TCR beta V segments were productive at a frequency of about 90% or about 30%.

The clonotype comes from a male donor in good health and CMV-seropositive. Sequencing used PBMCs.

The CDR3 is CASSPFTAVSYEQYF. The CDR3 bases are TGTGCCAGCAGCCCCTTTACAGCCGTCTCCTACGAGCAGTACTTC. The chain couples TRBV7-9 to TRBJ2-7; D remains unclear. CDR1 is SEHNR and CDR2 is FQNEAQ in the germline V gene (reference sequence). The CDR3 length is 15 residues. Trimming left V 5 bases short and J 0 bases short, with 14 bases between.